Below, 20 T cell receptor beta chains from the same sample are listed, as sequenced in a study of cytomegalovirus exposure and HLA in healthy donors. The PCR had 60 Vbeta and 13 Jbeta primers. TCRdb's copy holds only in-frame clones and misses some; the assay was immunoSEQ multiplex PCR. The sample yields about 100,000 clones, under 85% seen once. The sample comprised PBMCs. The receptors were gathered from a female donor in good health and CMV-seropositive.

The chain couples TRBV6-1 to TRBJ2-3, with a possible D match to TRBD1 (6 bases). The germline V and J ends were trimmed by 5 bases and 3 bases, with 9 bases remaining between them. Germline assignment: CDR1 MNHNS and CDR2 SASEGT. This CDR3 has 13 residues. Here the CDR3 DNA reads TGTGCCAGCAGTCACAGGGAAACAGATACGCAGTATTTT. Its protein is CASSHRETDTQYF.

The count of this clone is one. At one boundary the junction diverges from the germline segment, which might be a read error. The chain joins TRBV11-3 to TRBJ2-1, with D perhaps TRBD2 (5 bases). Germline loops: CDR1 SGHNT, CDR2 YENEEA. The CDR3 spans 14 residues. DNA of the CDR3: TGTGCCGGCAGCTTAACGGGATCCTACAATGAGCAGTTCTTC. Encoded protein: CAGSLTGSYNEQFF. The full variable domain, completed using reference TRBV11-3 and TRBJ2-1, is EAGVVQSPRYKIIEKKQPVAFWCNPISGHNTLYWYLQNLGQGPELLIRYENEEAVDDSQLPKDRFSAERLKGVDSTLKIQPAELGDSAVYLCAGSLTGSYNEQFFGPGTRLTVL.

The chain couples TRBV28 to TRBJ2-3; 9 bases agree with TRBD2. The CDR3 sequence is 13 residues long. V lost 9 bases, J lost 3 bases, and 4 bases stayed unmatched. CDR1 and CDR2 (germline): MDHEN, SYDVKM. CDR3 DNA sequence: TGTGCCAGTACTAGCGGGTTTACAGATACGCAGTATTTT. Translated, it gives CASTSGFTDTQYF.

The chain couples TRBV7-2 to TRBJ1-1; 7 bases align to TRBD1. The V and J ends lost 0 bases and 7 bases, in that order; junction bases with no gene match: 5. The CDR3 covers 14 residues. CDR1 and CDR2 (germline): SGHTA, FQGNSA. The DNA of the CDR3 is TGTGCCAGCAGCTTAGCTTGGGACAGCAGTGAAGCTTTCTTT. Encoded protein: CASSLAWDSSEAFF.

This chain uses TRBV10-1 with TRBJ2-1; 11 bases map to TRBD2. CDR1 is WNHNN, CDR2 SYGVQD, per germline (reference sequence). The trim removed 5 bases at V and 0 bases at J, leaving 3 bases unmatched. CDR3 length: 16 amino acids. The CDR3 nucleotides read TGCGCCAGCAGTCCACTAGCGGGAGTCTCCTACAATGAGCAGTTCTTC. Its protein product is CASSPLAGVSYNEQFF.

The V call is TRBV6-6, the J call TRBJ2-5; the D gene is possibly TRBD2 (5 bases). V was cut by 7 bases and J by 6 bases, with 12 bases left in between. CDR3 length equals 12 residues. Germline CDR1 MNHNY, CDR2 SVGAGI (reference sequence). CDR3 nucleotides: TGTGCCAGCACCGAAGGCGGGCAGACCCAGTACTTC. It is translated as CASTEGGQTQYF.

The CDR3 nucleotides are TGTGCCAGCAGCCCTGGGCAGGGGAATCAGCCCCAGCATTTT. This sequence encodes CASSPGQGNQPQHF. The J gene is TRBJ1-5, the V gene TRBV7-9; possibly TRBD1 for D (6 bases). From germline, CDR1 is SEHNR and CDR2 FQNEAQ (reference sequence). The CDR3 is 14 residues long. Trimming left V 5 bases short and J 4 bases short, with 12 bases between. The full variable domain, its missing parts supplied by reference TRBV7-9 and TRBJ1-5, is DTGVSQNPRHKITKRGQNVTFRCDPISEHNRLYWYRQTLGQGPEFLTYFQNEAQLEKSRLLSDRFSAERPKGSFSTLEIQRTEQGDSAMYLCASSPGQGNQPQHFGDGTRLSIL.

V is TRBV7-2 and J is TRBJ2-1; 13 nucleotides match TRBD2. The ends lost 1 base at V and 8 bases at J; junction bases unmatched: 5. Germline CDR1 and CDR2: SGHTA and FQGNSA. The CDR3 covers 16 residues. The CDR3 nucleotides are TGTGCCAGCAGCTTAGGGACTAGCGGGAGAATATATGAGCAGTTCTTC. Translating gives CASSLGTSGRIYEQFF.

V is TRBV28 and J is TRBJ2-7; 11 nucleotides align to TRBD1. The CDR3 spans 14 residues. V gave up 4 bases and J gave up 3 bases; unmatched junction bases: 2. Germline V gene data show CDR1 as MDHEN and CDR2 as SYDVKM. CDR3 residues: CASSSGTGGYEQYF. CDR3 nucleotides: TGTGCCAGCAGTTCTGGGACAGGGGGCTACGAGCAGTACTTC.

The chain uses TRBV4-3 and TRBJ2-1; TRBD1 agrees at 8 bases. The germline V gene encodes CDR1 LGHNA and CDR2 YSLEER. There are 15 residues in the CDR3. V lost 0 bases to trimming and J lost 5 bases; unmatched junction nucleotides: 3. The CDR3 loop is CASSQEWTGHNEQFF. Here the CDR3 DNA reads TGCGCCAGCAGCCAAGAGTGGACAGGGCACAATGAGCAGTTCTTC.

The chain uses TRBV4-1 and TRBJ2-1; possibly TRBD2 for D (5 bases). Germline V gene lookup returns CDR1 MGHRA and CDR2 YSYEKL. The CDR3 sequence is 15 residues long. Trimming took off 0 bases at V and 4 bases at J, with 10 bases between the two ends. The CDR3 reads CASSQEPSSYNEQFF. The CDR3 DNA follows: TGCGCCAGCAGCCAAGAACCTAGCTCATACAATGAGCAGTTCTTC.

This clone was seen only once. The J gene is TRBJ1-2, the V gene TRBV30, with 9 positions matching TRBD1. Looked up from germline, CDR1 is GTSNPN and CDR2 is SVGIG (reference sequence). The length of the CDR3 is 14 residues. The junction had 8 bases not matched to a gene; V was cut back by 2 bases and J by 7 bases. This CDR3 is CAWSHTGTGPGYTF. The CDR3 DNA follows: TGTGCCTGGAGTCATACAGGGACAGGGCCTGGCTACACCTTC.

The chain combines TRBV5-8 with TRBJ2-3, with no clear D. CDR3 length: 13 residues. The ends were cut back, 4 bases at V and 4 bases at J, with 10 bases in the middle. From germline, CDR1 is SGHTS and CDR2 YDEGEE. CDR3 nucleotide sequence: TGTGCCAGCAGCGAGTCCTTCGCAGATACGCAGTATTTT. Its translation is CASSESFADTQYF.

This chain uses TRBV11-1 with TRBJ2-6; no definite D call. The V gene's germline CDR1 is SGHAT and CDR2 FQDESV (reference sequence). Trimming took off 5 bases at V and 4 bases at J, with 15 bases between the two ends. The CDR3 runs to 16 residues. The CDR3 reads CASSAHPTRGANVLTF. CDR3 bases: TGTGCCAGCAGCGCCCATCCTACGAGAGGGGCCAACGTCCTGACTTTC.

V usage is TRBV28 and J usage is TRBJ1-6, with 8 bases identical to TRBD1. The CDR3 extends over 15 amino acids. Per the germline V gene, CDR1 is MDHEN and CDR2 is SYDVKM. J gave up 7 bases and V 6 bases, and 8 bases lay outside the gene matches. The CDR3 loop reads CASSRGQDRNSPLHF. CDR3 nucleotide sequence: TGTGCCAGCAGCCGGGGACAGGATCGGAATTCACCCCTCCACTTT. The full variable domain, rest sourced from reference TRBV28 and TRBJ1-6, is DVKVTQSSRYLVKRTGEKVFLECVQDMDHENMFWYRQDPGLGLRLIYFSYDVKMKEKGDIPEGYSVSREKKERFSLILESASTNQTSMYLCASSRGQDRNSPLHFGNGTRLTVT.

The chain recombines TRBV30 with TRBJ2-1, with unresolved D. V shed 2 bases and J shed 0 bases, with 8 bases lying between them. The CDR3 runs to 14 residues. Looked up from germline, CDR1 is GTSNPN and CDR2 is SVGIG (reference sequence). In nucleotides, the CDR3 is TGTGCCTGGAGTTCCGAGAGCTCCTACAATGAGCAGTTCTTC. It encodes CAWSSESSYNEQFF.

The chain has TRBV4-3 and TRBJ2-7, with 8 bases matching TRBD2. The CDR3 has 16 residues. Germline V gene sequence: CDR1 LGHNA, CDR2 YSLEER. The trim removed 2 bases at V and 0 bases at J, leaving 6 bases unmatched. CDR3 nucleotides: TGCGCCAGCAGCCAACATAGCGGGATCAGCTCCTACGAGCAGTACTTC. It is translated as CASSQHSGISSYEQYF.

The J gene is TRBJ2-7, the V gene TRBV14, with a possible D match to TRBD1 (5 bases). CDR1 is SGHDN, CDR2 FVKESK, per germline. CDR3 length equals 14 residues. V was shortened by 1 base and J by 1 base, with 8 bases between the two germline ends. This CDR3 is CASSQARASYEQYF. CDR3 DNA: TGTGCCAGCAGCCAAGCCAGGGCATCCTACGAGCAGTACTTC.

The J gene is TRBJ2-7, the V gene TRBV27; TRBD1 matches at 9 bases. The ends lost 2 bases at V and 5 bases at J; junction bases unmatched: 1. This CDR3 region has 13 residues. Germline values: CDR1 MNHEY, CDR2 SMNVEV (reference sequence). The CDR3 protein is CASSLTGGHEQYF. The CDR3 DNA reads TGTGCCAGCAGTTTAACAGGGGGCCACGAGCAGTACTTC.

V usage is TRBV30 and J usage is TRBJ1-1, with D uncertain. This CDR3 contains 13 residues. Germline loops: CDR1 GTSNPN, CDR2 SVGIG (reference sequence). V gave up 3 bases and J gave up 2 bases, with 10 bases separating them. The CDR3 sequence is CAWSPGFNTEAFF. As DNA, the CDR3 is TGTGCCTGGAGCCCGGGTTTCAACACTGAAGCTTTCTTT. The full variable domain, rest sourced from reference TRBV30 and TRBJ1-1, is SQTIHQWPATLVQPVGSPLSLECTVEGTSNPNLYWYRQAAGRGLQLLFYSVGIGQISSEVPQNLSASRPQDRQFILSSKKLLLSDSGFYLCAWSPGFNTEAFFGQGTRLTVV.